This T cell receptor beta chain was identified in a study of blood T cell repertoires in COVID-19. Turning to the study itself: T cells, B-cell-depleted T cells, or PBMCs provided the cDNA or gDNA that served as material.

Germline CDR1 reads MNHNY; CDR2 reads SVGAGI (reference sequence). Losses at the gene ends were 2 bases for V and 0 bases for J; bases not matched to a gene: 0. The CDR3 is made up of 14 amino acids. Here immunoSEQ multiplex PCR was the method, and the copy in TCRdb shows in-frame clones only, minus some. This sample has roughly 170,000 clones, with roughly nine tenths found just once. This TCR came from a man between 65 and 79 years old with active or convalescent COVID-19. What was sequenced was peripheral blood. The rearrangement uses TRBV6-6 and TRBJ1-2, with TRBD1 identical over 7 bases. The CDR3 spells CASSYGTANYGYTF. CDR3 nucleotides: TGTGCCAGCAGTTACGGGACAGCTAACTATGGCTACACCTTC.